Listed here are 11 T cell receptor beta chains from one sample, sequenced in a study of monozygotic twins with inflammatory bowel disease (dated by TCRdb to the late 2010s). Libraries were prepared through 5' RACE. Data came from an Illumina HiSeq 2500. The reads underwent TCRdb reprocessing, giving one record for each CDR3 protein sequence and no DNA. The table held for this sample gives under 200,000 distinct CDR3 sequences. The ten most abundant clones make up 2.8% of the sample. Sequences were obtained from blood. The origin of the receptors is a human donor with ulcerative colitis or Crohn's disease, or a healthy co-twin of an affected twin (not recorded which).

This chain links TRBV5-4 with TRBJ2-3. Germline V gives CDR1 SGHNT, CDR2 YYREEE (reference sequence). The CDR3 consists of 12 residues. The CDR3 here is CASSLGVDTQYF.

This chain links TRBV19 with TRBJ2-4; TCRdb's D gene call, TRBD2, goes unchecked for lack of DNA. Germline CDR1 reads LNHDA; CDR2 reads SQIVND (reference sequence). The CDR3 is 14 residues long. CDR3 loop: CASRGTSAKNIQYF.

The V gene is TRBV20-1, the J gene TRBJ2-2; TCRdb picks TRBD1, but there is no DNA to check that call. The germline CDR1 and CDR2 sequences are DFQATT and SNEGSKA (reference sequence). The length of the CDR3 is 17 residues. The CDR3 region is CSARDVGQGAHTGELFF.

V and J are TRBV7-9 and TRBJ2-1; there is no DNA to check the TCRdb D call of TRBD2. Germline CDR1 SEHNR, CDR2 FQNEAQ (reference sequence). The CDR3 runs to 16 residues. The CDR3 sequence is CASSLASGSSYNEQFF.

V usage is TRBV5-1 and J usage is TRBJ2-1; the TCRdb D gene call, TRBD1, has no DNA to confirm it. The CDR3 totals 17 residues. Looked up from germline, CDR1 is SGHRS and CDR2 is YFSETQ. CDR3 sequence: CASSPLSTGSSYNEQFF.

The V and J genes are TRBV5-1 and TRBJ2-7; TCRdb lists TRBD1, though no DNA is available to test this call. From germline, CDR1 is SGHRS and CDR2 YFSETQ. This CDR3 is built from 14 residues. CDR3 region: CASSKLQDPGEQYF.

This rearrangement joins TRBV15 to TRBJ1-1. Per the germline V gene, CDR1 is LNHNV and CDR2 is YYDKDF (reference sequence). The CDR3 runs 14 residues. The CDR3: CATSREGRNTEAFF.

The V and J genes are TRBV3-1 and TRBJ2-5; TCRdb gives TRBD2 as the D gene, but with no DNA this cannot be confirmed. The CDR3 length is 15 residues. Germline CDR1 is LGHDT and CDR2 is YNNKEL (reference sequence). This CDR3 is CASSPSSGREETQYF.

J is TRBJ1-5 and V is TRBV18. The CDR3 has 15 residues. Per the germline V gene, CDR1 is KGHSH and CDR2 is LQKENI. CDR3 loop: CASSPAIETNQPQHF.

This sequence joins TRBV5-1 and TRBJ1-1. CDR3 length: 13 amino acids. The germline V gene encodes CDR1 SGHRS and CDR2 YFSETQ. The CDR3: CASSSGQNTEAFF.

The V and J genes are TRBV28 and TRBJ1-2. The CDR3 totals 14 residues. The germline V gene has CDR1 MDHEN and CDR2 SYDVKM. CDR3 amino acids: CASSLTQANYGYTF.